The present T cell receptor (beta chain) was sequenced within a study of blood T cell repertoires in COVID-19. By frequency in the sample, this clone is medium-sized. Trimming at V came to 3 bases and at J to 4 bases, leaving 5 bases not matched to a gene. CDR1 LNHDA and CDR2 SQIVND come from the germline V gene (reference sequence). The CDR3 has 15 residues. In the authors' methods: The authors estimated nucleated cell counts from reference gene primer amplification. Only in-frame clones appear in the TCRdb table, and some are missing; sequencing was by immunoSEQ multiplex PCR. The DNA was the basis for D and trimming; V, J and clone size are from that table. The sample consists of tens of thousands of clones, 85% to 90% of them appearing once.

This clonotype originated in a man between 40 and 49 years old with active COVID-19. The rearrangement joins TRBV19 to TRBJ1-5; the match to TRBD1 covers 8 bases. Input material: peripheral blood. For the CDR3, the DNA is TGTGCCAGTAGTATGGACTGGACAGGGAATCAGCCCCAGCATTTT. This gives the protein CASSMDWTGNQPQHF.